Presented here are 17 T cell receptor beta chains from one specimen sequenced in a study of blood T cell repertoires in COVID-19. The protocol was immunoSEQ multiplex PCR, while the TCRdb copy is restricted to in-frame clones and leaves out a portion. The sample includes around 72,000 clones, approximately 88% seen only once; the top ten take around 28%. The sample was peripheral blood. Every receptor here comes from a man aged 45 to 65 with acute or convalescent COVID-19.

This clone was picked up a small number of times. This chain links TRBV19 with TRBJ2-3; D call uncertain. The CDR3 runs to 14 residues. The germline CDR1 and CDR2 sequences are LNHDA and SQIVND (reference sequence). V was clipped by 5 bases and J by 0 bases, with 9 bases between them. The CDR3 region has the DNA TGTGCCAGTAGTGGGCTACAGAGCACAGATACGCAGTATTTT. This gives the protein CASSGLQSTDTQYF. Drawing the rest from reference TRBV19 and TRBJ2-3, the complete variable domain is DGGITQSPKYLFRKEGQNVTLSCEQNLNHDAMYWYRQDPGQGLRLIYYSQIVNDFQKGDIAEGYSVSREKKESFPLTVTSAQKNPTAFYLCASSGLQSTDTQYFGPGTRLTVL.

This rearrangement joins TRBV27 to TRBJ1-2; D might be TRBD1 (6 bases). The ends were cut back, 3 bases at V and 5 bases at J, with 16 bases in the middle. Germline CDR1 and CDR2: MNHEY and SMNVEV (reference sequence). This CDR3 contains 15 residues. The CDR3 region is CASSLEYRDKYGYTF. The CDR3 bases are TGTGCCAGCAGTTTGGAGTACAGGGATAAGTATGGCTACACCTTC.

J is TRBJ2-7 and V is TRBV25-1, with 7 bases that match TRBD1. The germline V gene encodes CDR1 MGHDK and CDR2 SYGVNS. This CDR3 comprises 16 residues. V was pared by 4 bases and J by 3 bases, with 12 bases of the junction left unmatched. This CDR3 is CASSADRVGGYYEQYF. DNA of the CDR3: TGTGCCAGCAGTGCTGACAGGGTTGGGGGTTACTACGAGCAGTACTTC.

The J gene is TRBJ1-2, the V gene TRBV6-5, with a tentative D call TRBD1 (5 bases). This CDR3 contains 10 residues. Germline V CDR1 and CDR2: MNHEY, SVGAGI. The V gene lost 7 bases and the J gene lost 8 bases, with 8 bases spanning the gap. CDR3 sequence: CASKGRGYTF. In nucleotides, the CDR3 is TGTGCCAGCAAGGGGAGGGGCTACACCTTC.

J is TRBJ1-5 and V is TRBV5-6, with no clear D. The CDR3 is made up of 14 amino acids. Looked up from germline, CDR1 is SGHDT and CDR2 is YYEEEE. Between the trimmed V and J ends, which lost 4 bases and 2 bases, there was a span of 10 bases. DNA for the CDR3: TGTGCCAGCAGCCCGGGATCCGGCAATCAGCCCCAGCATTTT. It codes for CASSPGSGNQPQHF.

V gene TRBV20-1 combines with J gene TRBJ1-4; 7 positions agree with TRBD1. Germline CDR1 is DFQATT and CDR2 is SNEGSKA (reference sequence). The V gene end was trimmed by 5 bases and the J gene end by 1 base; junction bases not matched to a gene: 4. The CDR3 has 14 residues. The DNA of the CDR3 is TGCAGTGCTGGTGACAGGGTAACTAATGAAAAACTGTTTTTT. It translates to CSAGDRVTNEKLFF.

This rearrangement joins TRBV7-2 to TRBJ2-5; 10 bases fit TRBD2. Germline loops: CDR1 SGHTA, CDR2 FQGNSA. V was clipped by 2 bases and J by 1 base; unmatched bases: 4. The CDR3 is 16 amino acids. The CDR3 protein is CASSLPAGGSQETQYF. CDR3 DNA sequence: TGTGCCAGCAGCTTACCAGCGGGGGGGAGCCAAGAGACCCAGTACTTC. Based on the CDR3 plus reference TRBV7-2 and TRBJ2-5, the full variable domain is GAGVSQSPSNKVTEKGKDVELRCDPISGHTALYWYRQSLGQGLEFLIYFQGNSAPDKSGLPSDRFSAERTGGSVSTLTIQRTQQEDSAVYLCASSLPAGGSQETQYFGPGTRLLVL.

The chain has TRBV24-1 and TRBJ2-5, with a weak D call TRBD2 (7 bases). The CDR3 loop spans 13 amino acids. V lost 2 bases and J 7 bases, leaving 10 bases between the germline ends. Germline-derived CDR1 and CDR2 are KGHDR and SFDVKD. In DNA, the CDR3 is TGTGCCACCAGTGATTCAGGGGAGGGGACCCAGTACTTC. Translated: CATSDSGEGTQYF.

The V gene is TRBV9, the J gene TRBJ1-2, with TRBD1 identical over 8 bases. The germline CDR1 and CDR2 sequences are SGDLS and YYNGEE. The CDR3 spans 16 residues. Losses at the gene ends were 0 bases for V and 7 bases for J; bases not matched to a gene: 11. CDR3 nucleotide sequence: TGTGCCAGCAGCGTAGCTTCGGTTGCAGGGGGCGGTGGCTACACCTTC. Translation gives CASSVASVAGGGGYTF.

V is TRBV23-1 and J is TRBJ1-1; D is ambiguous. TRBV23-1 is classed as an ORF, of uncertain function. The V and J ends lost 3 bases and 8 bases respectively, with 10 bases between them. The CDR3 has 12 amino acids. This CDR3 is CASSHSGSEAFF. The CDR3 bases are TGCGCCAGCAGTCATTCCGGGAGCGAAGCTTTCTTT.

V and J are TRBV11-2 and TRBJ2-7; the D gene is possibly TRBD2 (5 bases). The CDR3 runs to 14 residues. Germline V gives CDR1 SGHAT, CDR2 FQNNGV. V was pared by 2 bases and J by 2 bases, with 10 bases between. CDR3 in DNA: TGTGCCAGCAGCTTACCGGGGAACCCCTACGAGCAGTACTTC. It is translated as CASSLPGNPYEQYF.

The chain employs TRBV10-1 and TRBJ1-3; D is undetermined. V lost 0 bases and J lost 4, with 4 bases in between. CDR1 and CDR2 (germline): WNHNN, SYGVQD (reference sequence). The CDR3 length is 13 residues. The CDR3 DNA reads TGCGCCAGCAGTGAGTCCCAGGGAAACACCATATATTTT. Translated: CASSESQGNTIYF.

In DNA form, the CDR3 reads TGTGCCAGCAGTCCTTTTGGGGGGGAACAGCCCCAGCATTTT. It translates to CASSPFGGEQPQHF. The J gene is TRBJ1-5, the V gene TRBV25-1, with TRBD1 as a possible D gene (5 bases). Germline V gene data show CDR1 as MGHDK and CDR2 as SYGVNS. Deletions cut 5 bases from V and 7 bases from J, with 15 bases between. The CDR3 loop spans 14 amino acids.

There are a few counts of this clone. The chain recombines TRBV6-5 with TRBJ1-2; a possible D gene is TRBD1 (6 bases). The CDR3 is made up of 14 amino acids. The germline gives CDR1 MNHEY, CDR2 SVGAGI. The ends were cut back, 6 bases at V and 0 bases at J, with 11 bases in the middle. The CDR3 is CASRGTTANYGYTF. In nucleotides, the CDR3 is TGTGCCAGCAGAGGGACAACAGCTAACTATGGCTACACCTTC.

The chain joins TRBV2 to TRBJ1-3; D is unresolved. The V gene's germline CDR1 is SNHLY and CDR2 FYNNEI. V lost 2 bases and J lost 6, with 29 bases in between. The CDR3 is 20 residues long. The CDR3 DNA follows: TGTGCCAGCAGTGAAAATTCCGGAGAATACCCCTTAAAAGGTGAAAACACCATATATTTT. Translation: CASSENSGEYPLKGENTIYF.

This clone was recorded only once. The chain joins TRBV27 to TRBJ2-5, with D perhaps TRBD1 (6 bases). CDR1 and CDR2 from the germline V gene are MNHEY and SMNVEV (reference sequence). The CDR3 has 15 residues. Trimming left V 4 bases short and J 4 bases short, with 16 bases between. CDR3 loop: CASSYNREGRETQYF. Here the CDR3 DNA reads TGTGCCAGCAGTTACAACAGGGAAGGGCGAGAGACCCAGTACTTC.

The chain couples TRBV10-2 to TRBJ1-1; TRBD1 matches 9 bases. Germline V CDR1 and CDR2: WSHSY, SAAADI. The V gene end was trimmed by 4 bases and the J gene end by 0 bases; junction bases not matched to a gene: 3. The CDR3 runs to 15 residues. CDR3 sequence: CASSATGGLNTEAFF. CDR3 DNA sequence: TGCGCCAGCAGTGCGACAGGGGGTTTGAACACTGAAGCTTTCTTT.